The 7 T cell receptor beta chains given below trace back to one sample, sequenced in a study of blood T cell repertoires in COVID-19. Clones were sequenced by immunoSEQ multiplex PCR, and TCRdb holds only the in-frame ones, with some missing. The sample has about 310,000 clones, roughly 90% seen once. The sequenced sample consisted of peripheral blood. Receptors originate from a young woman with COVID-19, enrolled during active disease.

This clone has just one count. The junction shows a germline mismatch at one end, possibly a read error. The chain carries TRBV28 and TRBJ1-5; D gene uncertain. The CDR3 spans 16 residues. Germline V gene data show CDR1 as MDHEN and CDR2 as SYDVKM. For the CDR3, the DNA is TGTGCCAGCATCCGCGCTCCAGGTCGTAGCGATCAGCCCCAGCATTTT. Protein product: CASIRAPGRSDQPQHF.

The chain joins TRBV3-1 (or the pseudogene TRBV3-2) to TRBJ2-3, with TRBD2 matching over 8 bases. Trimming cost V 5 bases and J 4 bases; bases outside gene matches: 11. From germline, CDR1 is LGHDT and CDR2 YNNKEL (reference sequence). The CDR3 has 16 residues. The CDR3 region is CASSSNGAGEADTQYF. The CDR3 DNA reads as TGTGCCAGCAGCTCAAATGGAGCGGGAGAGGCAGATACGCAGTATTTT.

This clone appeared a single time. DNA of the CDR3: TGTGCCAGCAGGTACGGGACAGGGGTCTACGAGCAGTACTTC. Translation: CASRYGTGVYEQYF. The rearrangement links TRBV6-2 or TRBV6-3 to TRBJ2-7, with 10 bases fitting TRBD1. V lost 6 bases, J lost 3 bases, and 5 bases stayed unmatched. This CDR3 is built from 14 residues. CDR1 MNHEY and CDR2 SVGEGT come from the germline V gene.

The chain recombines TRBV7-9 with TRBJ2-1, with TRBD2 matching 14 bases. The germline V gene encodes CDR1 SEHNR and CDR2 FQNEAQ (reference sequence). There are 16 residues in the CDR3. Trimming removed 4 bases from V and 4 bases from J; junction bases left unmatched: 3. As DNA, the CDR3 is TGTGCCAGCAGCTGGACTAGCGGGAGGACGTACAATGAGCAGTTCTTC. It specifies CASSWTSGRTYNEQFF.

This chain uses TRBV11-2 with TRBJ1-5, with 9 bases aligning to TRBD1. Germline CDR1 reads SGHAT; CDR2 reads FQNNGV. CDR3 length: 15 amino acids. V shed 4 bases, J shed 2 bases, and the junction held 3 bases outside the gene matches. The CDR3 reads CASSSGQGGNQPQHF. CDR3 DNA sequence: TGTGCCAGCAGCTCGGGACAGGGAGGCAATCAGCCCCAGCATTTT. The full variable domain, with the rest looked up from reference TRBV11-2 and TRBJ1-5, is EAGVAQSPRYKIIEKRQSVAFWCNPISGHATLYWYQQILGQGPKLLIQFQNNGVVDDSQLPKDRFSAERLKGVDSTLKIQPAKLEDSAVYLCASSSGQGGNQPQHFGDGTRLSIL.

The chain uses TRBV14 and TRBJ2-2; TRBD1 is a possible D gene (6 bases). Germline-derived CDR1 and CDR2 are SGHDN and FVKESK. The CDR3 has 16 residues. V was clipped by 0 bases and J by 0 bases, with 8 bases between them. The CDR3 nucleotides read TGTGCCAGCAGCCAAGATAGGACAGCGAACACCGGGGAGCTGTTTTTT. It yields the protein CASSQDRTANTGELFF.

This clone was seen once. V and J are TRBV4-2 and TRBJ1-1; 7 bases are a match to TRBD1. Germline V gene data show CDR1 as LGHNA and CDR2 as YNFKEQ. V shed 4 bases, J shed 7 bases, and the junction held 15 bases outside the gene matches. The CDR3 extends over 16 amino acids. The CDR3 sequence is CASSRIQSGGVGEAFF. CDR3 bases: TGTGCCAGCAGCCGCATTCAGTCAGGGGGAGTTGGTGAAGCTTTCTTT.